One sample yielded the 27 T cell receptor beta chains listed below, sequenced in a study of shared clonotypes between healthy human individuals. TCRdb's table, derived via immunoSEQ multiplex PCR, lists solely in-frame clones and lacks some. The sample has 2.5 million or so clones, 90% to 95% seen once. The sample consisted of naive CD4+ T cells sorted from blood. Subset given: CD45RA+ positively selected. The receptors here all came from a young man in good health.

This chain uses TRBV19 with TRBJ2-7, with 11 bases matching TRBD2. After removal of 6 bases from V and 0 bases from J, the junction contained 4 bases not matched to a gene. CDR1 is LNHDA, CDR2 SQIVND, per germline (reference sequence). This CDR3 region has 15 residues. This chain's CDR3 is CASSTTSGASYEQYF. The CDR3 nucleotides are TGTGCCAGTAGCACGACTAGCGGGGCCTCCTACGAGCAGTACTTC.

As DNA, the CDR3 is TGTGCCAGCAGCTCCTACGGGGCCTGGGCTAATGAAAAACTGTTTTTT. Translation: CASSSYGAWANEKLFF. The V gene is TRBV11-2, the J gene TRBJ1-4, with D possibly being TRBD1 (5 bases). V dropped 4 bases and J dropped 3 bases, with 15 bases sitting between them. CDR1 SGHAT and CDR2 FQNNGV come from the germline V gene. The CDR3 spans 16 residues.

In this sample, this clone turned up once. In DNA form, the CDR3 reads TGCGCCAGCAGCCTCCACCCAAGGACAGGGGGCGGCCAAGAGACCCAGTACTTC. As protein: CASSLHPRTGGGQETQYF. The V gene is TRBV4-1, the J gene TRBJ2-5; 11 bases map to TRBD1. Trimming removed 4 bases from V and 1 base from J; junction bases left unmatched: 11. Germline V gives CDR1 MGHRA, CDR2 YSYEKL. The CDR3 runs to 18 residues.

The chain links TRBV6-1 to TRBJ1-4; no definite D call. Germline V gene data show CDR1 as MNHNS and CDR2 as SASEGT. V was clipped by 1 base and J by 8 bases, with 11 bases between them. The CDR3 sequence is 14 residues long. The CDR3 region is CASSEGTAPEKLFF. The CDR3 DNA reads TGTGCCAGCAGTGAAGGAACAGCTCCCGAAAAACTGTTTTTT.

The chain recombines TRBV15 with TRBJ2-3, with a possible D match to TRBD2 (5 bases). This CDR3 is built from 19 residues. Germline CDR1 and CDR2: LNHNV and YYDKDF (reference sequence). Trimming left V 1 base short and J 0 bases short, with 20 bases between. The CDR3: CATSRADFFPLASTDTQYF. The CDR3 DNA reads TGTGCCACCAGCAGAGCGGACTTCTTCCCCCTTGCTAGCACAGATACGCAGTATTTT.

This clone was picked up one time. This sequence joins TRBV4-1 and TRBJ2-1; 7 nucleotides agree with TRBD1. V lost 0 bases and J lost 10; bases outside the gene matches: 6. The CDR3 covers 14 residues. Germline V gives CDR1 MGHRA, CDR2 YSYEKL. This CDR3 is CASSQEVRDREQFF. The CDR3 coding sequence is TGCGCCAGCAGCCAAGAGGTTCGGGACAGAGAGCAGTTCTTC.

V and J are TRBV6-1 and TRBJ2-1; a weak D match, TRBD1 (6 bases). Germline assignment: CDR1 MNHNS and CDR2 SASEGT. This CDR3 has 14 residues. Trimming removed 3 bases from V and 2 bases from J, with 8 bases in between. This chain's CDR3 is CASSDTGPYNEQFF. The CDR3 DNA reads TGTGCCAGCAGTGATACAGGGCCCTACAATGAGCAGTTCTTC.

Notes on this clone: It is unclear where the CDR3 begins or ends on the DNA, so no DNA is shown, and the CDR3 is as TCRdb lists it. The rearrangement uses TRBV5-1 and TRBJ2-5; the table gives TRBD1 as D, unverified against the DNA. The CDR3 has 12 residues if both end residues are counted. Germline CDR1 SGHRS, CDR2 YFSETQ. CDR3 loop: CASSLVGQGSYF.

V and J are TRBV5-4 and TRBJ1-1; D possibly corresponds to TRBD1 (6 bases). Germline V gene data show CDR1 as SGHNT and CDR2 as YYREEE (reference sequence). The CDR3 is 16 residues long. The ends were cut back, 4 bases at V and 2 bases at J, with 18 bases in the middle. Here the CDR3 DNA reads TGTGCCAGCAGCCAGGGGATGGCAGTTGAAAACACTGAAGCTTTCTTT. Amino acid sequence: CASSQGMAVENTEAFF.

The chain couples TRBV19 to TRBJ1-5, with 7 bases fitting TRBD1. Trimming cost V 5 bases and J 0 bases; bases outside gene matches: 7. Germline V CDR1 and CDR2: LNHDA, SQIVND (reference sequence). The CDR3 is 16 amino acids. Written as DNA, the CDR3 is TGTGCCAGTAGTGAACAGGGGCCATATAGCAATCAGCCCCAGCATTTT. It is translated as CASSEQGPYSNQPQHF.

Note on this clone: Different DNA sequences within this sample yield the same CDR3. The rearrangement uses TRBV5-1 and TRBJ1-1; D gene ambiguous. Per germline, CDR1 SGHRS and CDR2 YFSETQ. CDR3 size: 14 residues. V lost 0 bases, J lost 1 base, and 7 bases lay in between. This CDR3 reads CASSLEGRNTEAFF. CDR3 in DNA: TGCGCCAGCAGCTTGGAAGGTCGGAACACTGAAGCTTTCTTT.

This clone was seen more than once but under ten times. V usage is TRBV7-9 and J usage is TRBJ1-2; 7 nucleotides align to TRBD1. Unmatched junction bases numbered 7, after V lost 1 base and J lost 8 bases. The CDR3 length is 14 residues. CDR1 SEHNR and CDR2 FQNEAQ come from the germline V gene (reference sequence). In DNA, the CDR3 is TGTGCCAGCAGCTTAGACGGGACAGTGGTAGGCTACACCTTC. Translating it yields CASSLDGTVVGYTF.

The V call is TRBV5-4, the J call TRBJ1-1; tentative D call: TRBD1 (5 bases). The V end was cut by 4 bases, the J end by 2 bases, with 15 bases between. CDR1 is SGHNT, CDR2 YYREEE, per germline (reference sequence). The CDR3 is 15 amino acids. Written as DNA, the CDR3 is TGTGCCAGCAGCCCCCACCCGACAGCCAACACTGAAGCTTTCTTT. It yields the protein CASSPHPTANTEAFF.

The rearrangement joins TRBV2 to TRBJ2-3; D unresolved. Germline CDR1 SNHLY, CDR2 FYNNEI. The V and J ends lost 7 bases and 5 bases respectively, with 7 bases between them. This CDR3 spans 11 amino acids. CDR3 bases: TGTGCCAGCACTCTAGGAGATACGCAGTATTTT. It specifies CASTLGDTQYF.

This chain connects TRBV11-2 to TRBJ2-3, with 12 bases that match TRBD2. The ends lost 5 bases at V and 5 bases at J; junction bases unmatched: 5. Germline CDR1 SGHAT, CDR2 FQNNGV. This CDR3 contains 15 residues. CDR3 DNA sequence: TGTGCCAGCAGCCTCACGACTAGCGGGGGAGATACGCAGTATTTT. Translating gives CASSLTTSGGDTQYF.

This clone showed up just once. The chain carries TRBV7-2 and TRBJ2-7, with 10 nucleotides matching TRBD2. The CDR3 loop spans 16 amino acids. V lost 1 base to trimming and J lost 4 bases; unmatched junction nucleotides: 7. Germline V lookup: CDR1 SGHTA, CDR2 FQGNSA. This CDR3 reads CASSLVPAGGGYEQYF. The DNA of the CDR3 is TGTGCCAGCAGCTTAGTCCCAGCGGGAGGGGGATACGAGCAGTACTTC.

In its sample, this clone was seen once. At the DNA level, this CDR3 is encoded by other sequences in the same sample as well. The chain combines TRBV7-3 with TRBJ1-1; no definite D call. The V end was cut by 3 bases, the J end by 2 bases, with 7 bases between. CDR3 size: 13 residues. The germline gives CDR1 SGHTA, CDR2 FQGTGA. The CDR3 sequence: CASSFGGNTEAFF. CDR3 DNA: TGTGCCAGCAGCTTTGGCGGAAACACTGAAGCTTTCTTT. Full variable domain (outside the CDR3, taken from reference TRBV7-3 and TRBJ1-1): GAGVSQTPSNKVTEKGKYVELRCDPISGHTALYWYRQSLGQGPEFLIYFQGTGAADDSGLPNDRFFAVRPEGSVSTLKIQRTERGDSAVYLCASSFGGNTEAFFGQGTRLTVV.

The chain has TRBV27 and TRBJ1-1, with D unclear. The germline V and J ends were trimmed by 0 bases and 4 bases, with 9 bases remaining between them. Germline lookup yields CDR1 MNHEY and CDR2 SMNVEV (reference sequence). This CDR3 has 14 amino acids. The CDR3 region has the DNA TGTGCCAGCAGTTTATCCCCTCCTATCACTGAAGCTTTCTTT. Translated, it gives CASSLSPPITEAFF.

As regards this clone: This specimen includes other DNA sequences encoding the same CDR3. The chain employs TRBV9 and TRBJ2-7, with D perhaps matching TRBD1 (6 bases). Germline values: CDR1 SGDLS, CDR2 YYNGEE. The CDR3 has 14 residues. V dropped 4 bases and J dropped 2 bases, with 13 bases sitting between them. CDR3 residues: CASSSGTGTYEQYF. The CDR3 coding sequence is TGTGCCAGCAGCAGCGGAACAGGGACCTACGAGCAGTACTTC.

This chain joins TRBV4-2 and TRBJ2-7; 8 bases map to TRBD2. The CDR3 sequence is 15 residues long. V gave up 0 bases and J gave up 2 bases; unmatched junction bases: 3. Germline CDR1 LGHNA, CDR2 YNFKEQ. The CDR3 nucleotides are TGTGCCAGCAGCCAAGATATACTAGCGGCCTACGAGCAGTACTTC. Its translation is CASSQDILAAYEQYF.

This clone was seen a few times. Within the sample, other DNA sequences also encode this same CDR3. The chain joins TRBV9 to TRBJ1-1; weak D call: TRBD1 (6 bases). V gave up 1 base and J gave up 0 bases, with 7 bases separating them. Germline assignment: CDR1 SGDLS and CDR2 YYNGEE. The CDR3 loop spans 14 amino acids. For the CDR3, the DNA is TGTGCCAGCAGCGTAACAGGGATGAACACTGAAGCTTTCTTT. Translation: CASSVTGMNTEAFF. Using reference TRBV9 and TRBJ1-1 for the parts outside the CDR3, the full variable domain is DSGVTQTPKHLITATGQRVTLRCSPRSGDLSVYWYQQSLDQGLQFLIQYYNGEERAKGNILERFSAQQFPDLHSELNLSSLELGDSALYFCASSVTGMNTEAFFGQGTRLTVV.

CDR3 sequence: CASSLNGGPSYEQYF. CDR3 nucleotide sequence: TGTGCCAGCAGCTTAAACGGGGGGCCCTCCTACGAGCAGTACTTC. The chain links TRBV7-3 to TRBJ2-7, with TRBD2 as a possible D gene (7 bases). Germline values: CDR1 SGHTA, CDR2 FQGTGA. The CDR3 totals 15 residues. Trimming removed 1 base at V and 0 bases at J, with 10 bases between.

The V and J genes are TRBV5-1 and TRBJ2-3; D is perhaps TRBD1 (6 bases). The CDR3 is 16 residues long. The V gene lost 6 bases and the J gene lost 1 base, with 18 bases spanning the gap. CDR1 is SGHRS and CDR2 is YFSETQ in the germline V gene. The CDR3 coding sequence is TGCGCCAGCACCGGAGCCAGGGGCTCAGGCACAGATACGCAGTATTTT. Translating gives CASTGARGSGTDTQYF. The full variable domain, with the rest looked up from reference TRBV5-1 and TRBJ2-3, is KAGVTQTPRYLIKTRGQQVTLSCSPISGHRSVSWYQQTPGQGLQFLFEYFSETQRNKGNFPGRFSGRQFSNSRSEMNVSTLELGDSALYLCASTGARGSGTDTQYFGPGTRLTVL.

The chain couples TRBV5-1 to TRBJ2-7, with TRBD1 identical over 9 bases. The germline CDR1 and CDR2 sequences are SGHRS and YFSETQ. This CDR3 has 15 residues. Trimming removed 3 bases from V and 6 bases from J; junction bases left unmatched: 10. Here the CDR3 reads CASSSSGQGLGEQYF. CDR3 in DNA: TGCGCCAGCAGCTCGAGCGGACAGGGGCTCGGCGAGCAGTACTTC.

The chain links TRBV11-2 to TRBJ2-5; a weak D match, TRBD2 (6 bases). CDR3 size: 16 residues. The germline V gene encodes CDR1 SGHAT and CDR2 FQNNGV. V lost 5 bases and J 4 bases, leaving 20 bases between the germline ends. CDR3 sequence: CASSKIKPGGAETQYF. For the CDR3, the DNA is TGTGCCAGCAGCAAAATCAAACCCGGGGGAGCAGAGACCCAGTACTTC.

V usage is TRBV30 and J usage is TRBJ2-5, with D possibly being TRBD1 (6 bases). Germline V CDR1 and CDR2: GTSNPN, SVGIG (reference sequence). V was clipped by 1 base and J by 1 base, with 13 bases between them. The CDR3 sequence is 15 residues long. CDR3 in DNA: TGTGCCTGGAGTGCGCAAGGGACAAGCCAAGAGACCCAGTACTTC. It translates to CAWSAQGTSQETQYF.

The chain carries TRBV6-5 and TRBJ2-5, with D possibly matching TRBD1 (5 bases). CDR1 and CDR2 (germline): MNHEY, SVGAGI. V was shortened by 0 bases and J by 5 bases, with 10 bases between the two germline ends. The CDR3 runs to 14 residues. In nucleotides, the CDR3 is TGTGCCAGCAGTTACTCGATAAAGGGGGAGACCCAGTACTTC. It translates to CASSYSIKGETQYF.